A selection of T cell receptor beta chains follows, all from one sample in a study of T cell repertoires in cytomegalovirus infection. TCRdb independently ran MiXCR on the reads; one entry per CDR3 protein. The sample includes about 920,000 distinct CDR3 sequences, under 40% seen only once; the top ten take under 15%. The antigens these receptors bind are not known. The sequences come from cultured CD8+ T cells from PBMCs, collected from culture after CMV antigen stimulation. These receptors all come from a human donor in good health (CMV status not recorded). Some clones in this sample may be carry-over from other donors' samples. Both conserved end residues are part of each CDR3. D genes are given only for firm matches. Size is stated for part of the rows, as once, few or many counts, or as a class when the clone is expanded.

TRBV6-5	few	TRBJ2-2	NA	CASSYGTDYLNTGELFF	TGTGCCAGCAGTTATGGGACTGACTACCTTAACACCGGGGAGCTGTTTTTT
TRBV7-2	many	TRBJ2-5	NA	CASSFTEETQYF	TGTGCCAGCAGCTTTACAGAAGAGACCCAGTACTTC
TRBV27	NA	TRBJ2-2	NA	CASRAHQGMDTGELFF	TGTGCCAGCAGAGCCCACCAGGGGATGGACACCGGGGAGCTGTTTTTT
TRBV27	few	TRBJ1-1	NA	CASSLIGGMNTEAFF	TGTGCCAGCAGTCTGATCGGGGGCATGAACACTGAAGCTTTCTTT
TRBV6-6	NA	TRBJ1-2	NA	CANSYPYRREDGYTF	TGTGCCAACAGTTACCCCTACAGGAGAGAGGATGGCTACACCTTC
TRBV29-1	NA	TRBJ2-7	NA	CSVPLGGPTYEQYF	TGCAGCGTACCCTTGGGGGGCCCTACCTACGAGCAGTACTTC
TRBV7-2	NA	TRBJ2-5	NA	CASSLYGSRGEETQYF	TGTGCCAGCAGCTTATATGGGTCCAGGGGAGAAGAGACCCAGTACTTC
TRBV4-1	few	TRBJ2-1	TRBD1	CASSQPGQDNEQFF	TGCGCCAGCAGCCAACCCGGACAGGACAATGAGCAGTTCTTC
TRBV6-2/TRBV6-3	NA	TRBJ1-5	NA	CASSWQLVNQPQHF	TGTGCCAGCAGTTGGCAGCTAGTTAATCAGCCCCAGCATTTT
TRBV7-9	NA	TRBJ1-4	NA	CASSRSNEKLFF	TGTGCCAGCAGCCGATCCAATGAAAAACTGTTTTTT
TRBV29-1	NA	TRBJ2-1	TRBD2	CTMGGGVGNNEQFF	TGCACCATGGGGGGGGGAGTTGGGAACAATGAGCAGTTCTTC
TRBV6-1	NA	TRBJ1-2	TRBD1	CASSGPGQGLEGYTF	TGTGCCAGCAGTGGGCCGGGACAGGGGCTGGAAGGCTACACCTTC
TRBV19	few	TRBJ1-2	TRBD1	CASRGWDRESGYTF	TGTGCCAGTAGGGGATGGGACAGGGAATCTGGCTACACCTTC
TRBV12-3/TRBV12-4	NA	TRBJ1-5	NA	CASSLAEIGPGQHF	TGTGCCAGCAGTTTAGCGGAAATAGGGCCTGGTCAGCATTTT
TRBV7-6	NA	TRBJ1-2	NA	CASSPTQSSNYGYTF	TGTGCCAGCAGCCCCACCCAGAGTTCTAACTATGGCTACACCTTC
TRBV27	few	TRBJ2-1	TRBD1	CASIGQGAYNEQFF	TGTGCCAGCATTGGGCAGGGGGCCTACAATGAGCAGTTCTTC
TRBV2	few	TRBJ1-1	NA	CASLYRREAEAFF	TGTGCCAGCCTCTACAGGCGGGAGGCTGAAGCTTTCTTT
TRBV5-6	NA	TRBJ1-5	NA	CASSFFTQPQHF	TGTGCCAGCAGCTTTTTTACTCAGCCCCAGCATTTT
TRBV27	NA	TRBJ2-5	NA	CASSFSEETTQYF	TGTGCCAGCAGTTTCTCTGAGGAGACGACCCAGTACTTC
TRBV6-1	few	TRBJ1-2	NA	CASTGLRGYTF	TGTGCCAGCACAGGGCTGAGGGGCTACACCTTC
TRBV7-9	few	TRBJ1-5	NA	CASSRDDQPQHF	TGTGCCAGCAGCCGGGACGATCAGCCCCAGCATTTT
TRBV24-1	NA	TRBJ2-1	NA	CATSDSGFEQFF	TGTGCCACCAGTGACTCGGGGTTTGAGCAGTTCTTC
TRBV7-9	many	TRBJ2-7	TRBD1	CASSPDRGLYEQYF	TGTGCCAGCAGTCCCGACAGGGGGCTCTACGAGCAGTACTTC
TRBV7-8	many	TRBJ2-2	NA	CASSLNPIGYTGELFF	TGTGCCAGCAGCCTAAACCCTATTGGGTACACCGGGGAGCTGTTTTTT
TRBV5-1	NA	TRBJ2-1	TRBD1	CASRTDRGKNEQFF	TGCGCCAGCAGAACGGACAGGGGGAAAAATGAGCAGTTCTTC
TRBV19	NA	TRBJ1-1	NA	CASSMPGPEAFF	TGTGCCAGTAGTATGCCGGGGCCTGAAGCTTTCTTT
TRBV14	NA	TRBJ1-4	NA	CASSLVGHTNEKLFF	TGTGCCAGCAGCCTCGTAGGACATACTAATGAAAAACTGTTTTTT
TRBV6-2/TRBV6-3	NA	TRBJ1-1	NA	CASSYYGTTNTEAFF	TGTGCCAGCAGTTACTACGGGACAACGAACACTGAAGCTTTCTTT
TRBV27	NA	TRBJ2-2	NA	CASSLGGAGAGELFF	TGTGCCAGCAGTTTAGGGGGGGCGGGGGCCGGGGAGCTGTTTTTT
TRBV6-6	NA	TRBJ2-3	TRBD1	CASSTGTGYADTQYF	TGTGCCAGCAGTACCGGGACAGGGTATGCAGATACGCAGTATTTT
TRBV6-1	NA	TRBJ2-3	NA	CASKDRHSDTQYF	TGTGCCAGCAAAGACAGACATTCAGATACGCAGTATTTT
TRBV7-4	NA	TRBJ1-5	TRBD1	CASSSGQGGNNQPQHF	TGTGCCAGCAGCTCGGGACAGGGGGGGAACAATCAGCCCCAGCATTTT
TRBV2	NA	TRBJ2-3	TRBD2	CASSGSSGATDTQYF	TGTGCCAGCAGTGGATCTAGCGGGGCCACAGATACGCAGTATTTT
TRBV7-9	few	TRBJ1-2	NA	CASSLVRRDGYTF	TGTGCCAGCAGCTTAGTACGGAGAGATGGCTACACCTTC
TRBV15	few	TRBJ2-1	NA	CATSRVSSSYNEQFF	TGTGCCACCAGCAGAGTATCCAGCTCCTACAATGAGCAGTTCTTC
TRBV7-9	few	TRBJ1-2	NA	CASSLATRPYGYTF	TGTGCCAGCAGCTTAGCGACTCGCCCCTATGGCTACACCTTC
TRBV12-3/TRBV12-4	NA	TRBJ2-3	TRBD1	CASSSGTGELDTQYF	TGTGCCAGCAGTTCCGGGACAGGGGAATTGGATACGCAGTATTTT
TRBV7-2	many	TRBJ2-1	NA	CASSPRGASSYNEQFF	TGTGCCAGCAGCCCCCGGGGCGCCAGCTCCTACAATGAGCAGTTCTTC
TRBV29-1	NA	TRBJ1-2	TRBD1	CSAPTGAGSYTF	TGCAGCGCCCCGACAGGGGCTGGCAGCTACACCTTC
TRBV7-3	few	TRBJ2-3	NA	CASSSTSSYTDTQYF	TGTGCCAGCAGCTCAACCTCCAGCTACACAGATACGCAGTATTTT
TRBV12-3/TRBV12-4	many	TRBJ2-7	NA	CASSPGPTEQYF	TGTGCCAGCAGTCCGGGCCCCACGGAGCAGTACTTC
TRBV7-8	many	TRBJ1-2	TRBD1	CASSLNWGTAAERYGYTF	TGTGCCAGCAGCTTAAACTGGGGGACAGCTGCCGAACGGTATGGCTACACCTTC
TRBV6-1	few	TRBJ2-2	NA	CASWGNGGLNTGELFF	TGTGCCAGCTGGGGGAATGGGGGGCTGAACACCGGGGAGCTGTTTTTT
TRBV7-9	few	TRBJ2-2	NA	CASSLAWARGPLGELFF	TGTGCCAGCAGCTTAGCTTGGGCCAGGGGCCCTCTCGGGGAGCTGTTTTTT
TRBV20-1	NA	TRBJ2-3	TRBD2	CSARERGGTDTQYF	TGCAGTGCTAGAGAGCGGGGGGGCACAGATACGCAGTATTTT